This TCR beta chain is from a study of T cell repertoires in cytomegalovirus infection. Study context: Both a matching HLA type and CMV infection were indicated by public TCR beta signatures.

This clonotype was recorded at least ten times. Its antigen is undetermined. Each CDR3 protein is one row after TCRdb ran MiXCR on the reads. Among about 310,000 distinct CDR3 sequences listed, around 25% were seen once. The CDR3 loop spans 16 amino acids. Germline trimming cut 1 base from V and 5 bases from J; bases unmatched to any gene: 5. Germline V gene lookup returns CDR1 LGHNA and CDR2 YNFKEQ. The sequence was collected from a human donor in good health (CMV status not recorded). Some clones in this sample may be carry-over from other donors' samples. Source: cultured PBMCs, taken from culture after CMV antigen stimulation. The V and J genes are TRBV4-2 and TRBJ2-1, with 10 bases fitting TRBD2. The CDR3 DNA reads TGTGCCAGCAGCCAAGCCGGGACTAGCGCCAACAATGAGCAGTTCTTC. Protein sequence: CASSQAGTSANNEQFF.